The 9 T cell receptor beta chains presented below share a single source sample, sequenced in a study of cytomegalovirus exposure and HLA in healthy donors. It was with 60 Vbeta and 13 Jbeta primers that the PCR ran. Using immunoSEQ multiplex PCR, the repertoire was profiled, and TCRdb retains in-frame clones only, with some absent. This repertoire shows 150,000 to 200,000 clones, around 82% found once; its top ten account for under 2.5%. The sequenced material came from PBMCs. The receptors here all came from a man aged 60 to 69 in good health and CMV-seronegative.

The chain combines TRBV2 with TRBJ2-3; TRBD2 matches at 14 bases. This CDR3 spans 18 amino acids. Trimming at V came to 6 bases and at J to 3 bases, leaving 11 bases not matched to a gene. Germline assignment: CDR1 SNHLY and CDR2 FYNNEI. The CDR3 DNA is TGTGCCAGCAGGGAGACTAGCGGGAGGGCGGTTCTAACAGATACGCAGTATTTT. This sequence encodes CASRETSGRAVLTDTQYF.

This clone was detected a few times. The rearrangement joins TRBV7-9 to TRBJ2-3, with D possibly matching TRBD1 (5 bases). V shed 1 base and J shed 6 bases, with 14 bases lying between them. The CDR3 sequence is 15 residues long. CDR1 and CDR2 (germline): SEHNR, FQNEAQ (reference sequence). The CDR3 region is CASSLGGSYRDTQYF. CDR3 in DNA: TGTGCCAGCAGCTTAGGAGGTAGCTACAGGGATACGCAGTATTTT.

This clone was recorded only once. The chain carries TRBV19 and TRBJ2-7; D not resolved. Germline-derived CDR1 and CDR2 are LNHDA and SQIVND (reference sequence). This CDR3 region has 14 residues. Trimming shortened V by 5 bases and J by 3 bases, and 14 bases separated the two germline ends. The CDR3 protein is CASSVNSYGYEQYF. The CDR3 DNA is TGTGCCAGTAGTGTGAACAGTTACGGCTACGAGCAGTACTTC.

The V call is TRBV27, the J call TRBJ2-5, with D uncertain. Trimming took off 3 bases at V and 0 bases at J, with 8 bases between the two ends. This CDR3 has 14 residues. Germline V gene data show CDR1 as MNHEY and CDR2 as SMNVEV (reference sequence). In DNA, the CDR3 is TGTGCCAGCAGTTTTTCTCCTTACCAAGAGACCCAGTACTTC. Translation gives CASSFSPYQETQYF.

This chain joins TRBV7-2 and TRBJ1-5, with 7 bases fitting TRBD1. The CDR3 loop spans 14 amino acids. V lost 5 bases, J lost 6 bases, and 7 bases stayed unmatched. CDR1 is SGHTA, CDR2 FQGNSA, per germline. Here the CDR3 DNA reads TGTGCCAGCAGCGGAGGAGGGGGCGCTCAGCCCCAGCATTTT. Translation: CASSGGGGAQPQHF.

The rearrangement links TRBV6-1 to TRBJ2-1; TRBD1 matches 7 bases. CDR3 length: 18 residues. Germline assignment: CDR1 MNHNS and CDR2 SASEGT. After removal of 0 bases from V and 7 bases from J, the junction contained 15 bases not matched to a gene. CDR3 amino acids: CASSEANLGQVRRNEQFF. As DNA, the CDR3 is TGTGCCAGCAGTGAAGCGAACCTAGGACAGGTTCGCCGTAATGAGCAGTTCTTC.

V is TRBV4-1 and J is TRBJ1-2; D gene uncertain. Germline V gene data show CDR1 as MGHRA and CDR2 as YSYEKL. Trimming took off 1 base at V and 3 bases at J, with 9 bases between the two ends. The CDR3 sequence is 14 residues long. CDR3 DNA: TGCGCCAGCAGCCAAGGTACGGGAGACTATGGCTACACCTTC. Its translation: CASSQGTGDYGYTF.

The chain couples TRBV2 to TRBJ2-5; 7 nucleotides agree with TRBD1. V trimming: 5 bases; J trimming: 1 base; junction bases outside the gene matches: 7. This CDR3 has 15 amino acids. The germline CDR1 and CDR2 sequences are SNHLY and FYNNEI. The CDR3 loop reads CASSHSRGTQETQYF. The CDR3, as DNA: TGTGCCAGCAGTCATAGCAGGGGGACCCAAGAGACCCAGTACTTC.

The V call is TRBV28, the J call TRBJ1-5, with no clear D. The CDR3 contains 16 residues. Trimming left V 5 bases short and J 7 bases short, with 21 bases between. Germline V gives CDR1 MDHEN, CDR2 SYDVKM. The CDR3 DNA follows: TGTGCCAGCAGTCCCGAGGCGGGAGTAGTGGGACAGCCCCAGCATTTT. This translates into CASSPEAGVVGQPQHF.